This TCR beta chain stems from a study of blood T cell repertoires in COVID-19. The wider study: Researchers got acute and convalescent COVID-19 samples from the United States, Italy and Spain.

Assay used: immunoSEQ multiplex PCR; TCRdb lists only in-frame clones, some missing. This sample has about 220,000 clones, with around nine tenths found just once. CDR1 and CDR2 (germline): SGHRS, YFSETQ. Trimming pared 0 bases from V and 2 bases from J, leaving 9 bases between. This CDR3 spans 14 amino acids. This chain joins TRBV5-1 and TRBJ2-7; no firm D call. Sequencing was performed on peripheral blood. The receptor's source is a middle-aged man with acute or convalescent COVID-19. In DNA form, the CDR3 reads TGCGCCAGCAGCTTGGCCCCGGGTACCTACGAGCAGTACTTC. This gives the protein CASSLAPGTYEQYF.